A single sample gave rise to the 12 T cell receptor beta chains below, sequenced in a study of vaccination and CD4 T cells after COVID-19. Treatment in this sample: approximately nine-day PBMC culture with coronavirus spike peptide pools or control peptides (ViraFEST assay). Researchers used the Oncomine TCR Beta short-read assay to sequence DNA from cultured CD4+ T cells. Via MiXCR, TCRdb re-called the PCR reads, giving one row per CDR3 protein. The repertoire holds about 18,000 distinct CDR3 sequences, with roughly 77% as singletons. Their antigen targets remain unknown. Source material: CD4+ T cells from blood, cultured in vitro. These receptors all come from a human donor who had recovered from COVID-19.

The chain uses TRBV24-1 and TRBJ1-2; the D gene is possibly TRBD1 (6 bases). Germline V gives CDR1 KGHDR, CDR2 SFDVKD. The CDR3 spans 13 residues. Trimming removed 3 bases from V and 7 bases from J, with 11 bases in between. CDR3 loop: CATSDGGGPGYTF. Written as DNA, the CDR3 is TGTGCCACCAGTGATGGAGGGGGGCCTGGCTACACCTTC.

The V gene is TRBV7-2, the J gene TRBJ1-5; D unclear. V lost 1 base and J 6 bases, leaving 7 bases between the germline ends. The germline V gene has CDR1 SGHTA and CDR2 FQGNSA. CDR3 length: 13 residues. Here the CDR3 reads CASSLGAAQPQHF. CDR3 coding DNA: TGTGCCAGCAGCTTAGGAGCGGCTCAGCCCCAGCATTTT.

The chain links TRBV7-2 to TRBJ1-6, with a tentative D call TRBD1 (5 bases). V lost 7 bases to trimming and J lost 5 bases, with 12 bases between them. The germline gives CDR1 SGHTA, CDR2 FQGNSA. There are 14 residues in the CDR3. This chain's CDR3 is CASTLGDHNSPLHF. The CDR3 region has the DNA TGTGCCAGCACCTTGGGGGACCATAATTCACCCCTCCACTTT.

This clonotype is a singleton in its sample. This chain uses TRBV7-9 with TRBJ2-1; 7 positions match TRBD2. This CDR3 is built from 20 residues. Germline V gene data show CDR1 as SEHNR and CDR2 as FQNEAQ (reference sequence). V trimming: 5 bases; J trimming: 0 bases; junction bases outside the gene matches: 19. The DNA for the CDR3 is TGTGCCAGCAGCCCGTGGGCGCACGGCGGGAGCGTAAGCTCCTACAATGAGCAGTTCTTC. Translating it yields CASSPWAHGGSVSSYNEQFF.

This clonotype has only a few counts. The chain recombines TRBV7-2 with TRBJ2-3; 10 nucleotides align to TRBD2. Trimming at V came to 1 base and at J to 4 bases, leaving 5 bases not matched to a gene. The CDR3 runs to 16 residues. CDR1 SGHTA and CDR2 FQGNSA come from the germline V gene. CDR3 in DNA: TGTGCCAGCAGCTTAGTGCTAGCGGGGGCCGCAGATACGCAGTATTTT. Translated, it gives CASSLVLAGAADTQYF.

This clonotype was seen more than once but under ten times. V is TRBV27 and J is TRBJ1-1; no firm D call. The CDR3 runs to 15 residues. The V and J ends lost 2 bases and 1 base respectively, with 11 bases between them. Germline assignment: CDR1 MNHEY and CDR2 SMNVEV (reference sequence). CDR3 protein: CASSLPGAKNTEAFF. The DNA for the CDR3 is TGTGCCAGCAGTTTACCCGGAGCGAAGAACACTGAAGCTTTCTTT.

The gene calls are TRBV2 and TRBJ1-1, with no clear D. V was cut by 6 bases and J by 3 bases, with 11 bases left in between. This CDR3 is 13 amino acids long. Germline CDR1 is SNHLY and CDR2 is FYNNEI. The CDR3 sequence: CASSLSEDTEAFF. CDR3 nucleotide sequence: TGTGCCAGCAGCCTCTCGGAGGACACTGAAGCTTTCTTT.

V usage is TRBV2 and J usage is TRBJ2-5; 8 positions agree with TRBD2. There are 16 residues in the CDR3. Germline CDR1 is SNHLY and CDR2 is FYNNEI. The V segment lost 6 bases and the J segment 1 base; nucleotides outside the gene matches: 10. CDR3 region: CASRRTGLVFQETQYF. CDR3 DNA sequence: TGTGCCAGCAGACGTACGGGACTAGTCTTCCAAGAGACCCAGTACTTC.

This chain connects TRBV7-9 to TRBJ2-3, with D possibly called TRBD1 or TRBD2 (5 bases each). Germline-derived CDR1 and CDR2 are SEHNR and FQNEAQ (reference sequence). This CDR3 has 16 residues. Deletions cut 6 bases from V and 2 bases from J, with 18 bases between. In nucleotides, the CDR3 is TGTGCCAGCAGACGGGGCGACCTGGATATCACAGATACGCAGTATTTT. Amino acid sequence: CASRRGDLDITDTQYF.

This clonotype appeared a single time. This chain joins TRBV20-1 and TRBJ2-1; possible D gene TRBD2, 6 bases. CDR1 is DFQATT and CDR2 is SNEGSKA in the germline V gene (reference sequence). CDR3 size: 13 residues. The V end lost 3 bases, the J end lost 8 bases, and 14 bases lay between the germline ends. Here the CDR3 reads CSASASAWDEQFF. The CDR3 nucleotides read TGCAGTGCTAGTGCTAGCGCGTGGGATGAGCAGTTCTTC.

This clonotype has a handful of counts. This chain joins TRBV6-5 and TRBJ2-6, with unresolved D. CDR1 and CDR2 from the germline V gene are MNHEY and SVGAGI. The CDR3 is made up of 14 amino acids. V lost 2 bases, J lost 0 bases, and 2 bases lay in between. Here the CDR3 reads CASSYLSGANVLTF. In nucleotides, the CDR3 is TGTGCCAGCAGTTACCTCTCTGGGGCCAACGTCCTGACTTTC.

CDR3: CASSSQGGEQYF. In nucleotides, the CDR3 is TGTGCCAGCAGCTCCCAGGGGGGCGAGCAGTACTTC. J is TRBJ2-7 and V is TRBV7-3; tentative D call: TRBD1 (7 bases). The CDR3 sequence is 12 residues long. Germline V gene data show CDR1 as SGHTA and CDR2 as FQGTGA. V lost 4 bases to trimming and J lost 6 bases, with 10 bases between them.